One sample yielded the 21 T cell receptor beta chains listed below, sequenced in a study of blood T cell repertoires in COVID-19 (dated by TCRdb to the early 2020s). Libraries were constructed by the immunoSEQ multiplex PCR assay. What TCRdb holds here is the immuneACCESS table cut down to in-frame rearrangements. Part of the clones is not present; checked against another copy, under half of the missing clones reflect an unresolved V gene, and the others are unexplained. The sample yields a few hundred thousand clones; roughly 90% were counted once. The ten largest make up roughly a tenth of the sample. What was sequenced was PBMCs or T cells enriched from blood (not recorded which). These receptors all stem from a woman aged 30 to 39 who had recovered from COVID-19.

A single count supports this clone. This chain uses TRBV5-6 with TRBJ2-3; TRBD2 is a possible D gene (5 bases). V was trimmed by 3 bases and J by 0 bases, leaving 17 bases between them. There are 17 residues in the CDR3. CDR1 is SGHDT, CDR2 YYEEEE, per germline. CDR3 in amino acids: CASSSSLTTISTDTQYF. CDR3 coding DNA: TGTGCCAGCAGCTCCTCACTGACTACCATTAGCACAGATACGCAGTATTTT.

The V call is TRBV4-2, the J call TRBJ1-3; TRBD1 aligns across 10 bases. Germline V CDR1 and CDR2: LGHNA, YNFKEQ. The CDR3 length is 18 residues. The junction had 11 bases not matched to a gene; V was cut back by 3 bases and J by 3 bases. This CDR3 reads CASSHTADRGVFGNTIYF. In DNA form, the CDR3 reads TGTGCCAGCAGCCATACGGCGGACAGGGGGGTTTTTGGAAACACCATATATTTT.

The V call is TRBV11-2, the J call TRBJ1-5; 7 nucleotides agree with TRBD1. The CDR3 is 16 residues long. Looked up from germline, CDR1 is SGHAT and CDR2 is FQNNGV. V shed 1 base, J shed 5 bases, and the junction held 8 bases outside the gene matches. The CDR3 DNA is TGTGCCAGCAGCTTAGGGGGACAGTACCAGCATCAGCCCCAGCATTTT. This codes for CASSLGGQYQHQPQHF. Combining the CDR3 with reference TRBV11-2 and TRBJ1-5 gives the whole variable domain EAGVAQSPRYKIIEKRQSVAFWCNPISGHATLYWYQQILGQGPKLLIQFQNNGVVDDSQLPKDRFSAERLKGVDSTLKIQPAKLEDSAVYLCASSLGGQYQHQPQHFGDGTRLSIL.

This sequence joins TRBV19 and TRBJ1-3; no clear D. V lost 7 bases and J 0 bases, leaving 10 bases between the germline ends. CDR1 LNHDA and CDR2 SQIVND come from the germline V gene (reference sequence). This CDR3 region has 14 residues. In DNA form, the CDR3 reads TGTGCCAGTAAGAGGGTGAGCTCTGGAAACACCATATATTTT. This codes for CASKRVSSGNTIYF.

This chain links TRBV3-1 (or the pseudogene TRBV3-2) with TRBJ1-3, with D hard to call. Trimming took 0 bases from V and 0 from J, leaving 9 bases between them. Germline V lookup: CDR1 LGHDT, CDR2 YNNKEL (reference sequence). The CDR3 is 16 amino acids. This CDR3 reads CASSQDSSSSGNTIYF. The DNA for the CDR3 is TGTGCCAGCAGCCAAGACTCCTCCAGCTCTGGAAACACCATATATTTT.

This chain connects TRBV21-1 to TRBJ1-2; no DNA check was done on the table's D call, TRBD1. TRBV21-1 is a pseudogene. This CDR3 contains 20 residues. The CDR3 region has the DNA TGTGCCAGCAGCAAAGTTATTTGGAGTTTCAGGGCCATGGGAAACTATGGCTACACCTTC. Its protein is CASSKVIWSFRAMGNYGYTF.

The V gene is TRBV3-1 (or the pseudogene TRBV3-2), the J gene TRBJ2-1; TRBD2 matches at 9 bases. This CDR3 comprises 16 residues. J was trimmed by 2 bases and V by 4 bases; bases with no gene match: 6. CDR1 LGHDT and CDR2 YNNKEL come from the germline V gene (reference sequence). The DNA for the CDR3 is TGTGCCAGCAGCCCTCGGAGGACTAGCGCCTACAATGAGCAGTTCTTC. It is translated as CASSPRRTSAYNEQFF.

The chain has TRBV5-1 and TRBJ2-5; the D is unclear. Per the germline V gene, CDR1 is SGHRS and CDR2 is YFSETQ. V was trimmed by 5 bases and J by 0 bases, leaving 11 bases between them. The CDR3 consists of 14 residues. CDR3 protein: CASRVGAYQETQYF. The DNA for the CDR3 is TGCGCCAGCAGGGTAGGAGCGTACCAAGAGACCCAGTACTTC.

The V call is TRBV7-6, the J call TRBJ1-1, with a tentative D call TRBD1 (5 bases). The CDR3 is 15 residues long. Germline CDR1 SGHVS, CDR2 FNYEAQ. With 3 bases removed from V and 2 bases from J, the gap between germline ends came to 13 bases. The CDR3 spells CASSLLPTVNTEAFF. CDR3 in DNA: TGTGCCAGCAGCTTGCTCCCGACAGTCAACACTGAAGCTTTCTTT.

This sequence joins TRBV18 and TRBJ1-1; 7 nucleotides line up with TRBD1. Germline CDR1 KGHSH, CDR2 LQKENI. This CDR3 region has 14 residues. Losses at the gene ends were 3 bases for V and 6 bases for J; bases not matched to a gene: 7. The CDR3 region has the DNA TGTGCCAGCTCACCTACAGGGGAGGAGTCTGAAGCTTTCTTT. Amino acid sequence: CASSPTGEESEAFF.

In its sample, this clone was seen once. The chain carries TRBV18 and TRBJ2-5, with 8 bases matching TRBD2. With 3 bases clipped from V and 4 bases from J, the junction kept 10 bases outside the gene matches. CDR3 size: 16 residues. The germline gives CDR1 KGHSH, CDR2 LQKENI. As DNA, the CDR3 is TGTGCCAGCTCACCCTCGGGGGGGGTAGTCGGAGAGACCCAGTACTTC. This encodes CASSPSGGVVGETQYF.

The genes are TRBV5-1 and TRBJ2-6; maybe TRBD2 (6 bases). This CDR3 region has 17 residues. Germline V lookup: CDR1 SGHRS, CDR2 YFSETQ. The V gene lost 0 bases and the J gene lost 0 bases, with 10 bases spanning the gap. The CDR3 DNA follows: TGCGCCAGCAGCTTGGGGGGACTGACCTCTGGGGCCAACGTCCTGACTTTC. It encodes CASSLGGLTSGANVLTF. The variable domain in full, completed from reference TRBV5-1 and TRBJ2-6, reads KAGVTQTPRYLIKTRGQQVTLSCSPISGHRSVSWYQQTPGQGLQFLFEYFSETQRNKGNFPGRFSGRQFSNSRSEMNVSTLELGDSALYLCASSLGGLTSGANVLTFGAGSRLTVL.

In its sample, this clone was seen once. The V and J genes are TRBV11-3 and TRBJ1-1, with D hard to call. In germline, CDR1 is SGHNT, CDR2 YENEEA. V was clipped by 2 bases and J by 4 bases, with 8 bases between them. This CDR3 has 13 amino acids. The CDR3 spells CASSLLSGTEAFF. The CDR3 coding sequence is TGTGCCAGCAGCTTACTGAGCGGCACTGAAGCTTTCTTT.

The rearrangement joins TRBV19 to TRBJ2-7; TRBD1 agrees at 10 bases. Losses at the gene ends were 3 bases for V and 7 bases for J; bases not matched to a gene: 3. This CDR3 region has 13 residues. Germline V CDR1 and CDR2: LNHDA, SQIVND (reference sequence). Written as DNA, the CDR3 is TGTGCCAGTAGTATCGGGACAGGGGAAGAGCAGTACTTC. Encoded protein: CASSIGTGEEQYF.

V usage is TRBV5-1 and J usage is TRBJ2-7, with D perhaps TRBD1 (6 bases). V gave up 3 bases and J gave up 7 bases, with 20 bases separating them. The CDR3 sequence is 15 residues long. Looked up from germline, CDR1 is SGHRS and CDR2 is YFSETQ. CDR3 DNA sequence: TGCGCCAGCAGCTCGGAGGCCGGGACAAACAGTGAGCAGTACTTC. Translation gives CASSSEAGTNSEQYF.

The V gene is TRBV3-1 (or the pseudogene TRBV3-2), the J gene TRBJ2-7; TRBD2 aligns across 15 bases. Germline assignment: CDR1 LGHDT and CDR2 YNNKEL (reference sequence). V dropped 2 bases and J dropped 6; count of bases not matched to a gene: 8. The CDR3 covers 17 residues. Here the CDR3 reads CASSQQSWTSGRGEQYF. CDR3 DNA sequence: TGTGCCAGCAGCCAACAAAGTTGGACTAGCGGGAGGGGCGAGCAGTACTTC.

This clone was recorded once. This sequence joins TRBV10-3 and TRBJ2-1; TRBD2 might be the D (5 bases). The CDR3 consists of 15 residues. Looked up from germline, CDR1 is ENHRY and CDR2 is SYGVKD. V gave up 2 bases and J gave up 0 bases, with 8 bases separating them. The CDR3 DNA is TGTGCCATCAGTGAGACAAGCGGCTCCTACAATGAGCAGTTCTTC. Its translation is CAISETSGSYNEQFF.

This clone occurred once. This chain uses TRBV6-4 with TRBJ2-4; D perhaps matches TRBD1 (5 bases). V lost 3 bases, J lost 7 bases, and 13 bases lay in between. CDR3 length equals 14 residues. Germline lookup yields CDR1 MRHNA and CDR2 SNTAGT. The CDR3 DNA sequence: TGTGCCAGCAGTGAGAGCCAGGGTGTGAACATTCAGTACTTC. Translation: CASSESQGVNIQYF.

The chain links TRBV16 to TRBJ2-7; no clear D. This CDR3 is built from 13 residues. Per the germline V gene, CDR1 is KGHSY and CDR2 is FQNENV. Deletions cut 4 bases from V and 3 bases from J, with 10 bases between. The CDR3 loop reads CASSPQLNYEQYF. In nucleotides, the CDR3 is TGTGCCAGCAGCCCCCAACTGAACTACGAGCAGTACTTC.

This chain uses TRBV28 with TRBJ1-2; TRBD1 matches 7 bases. J gave up 4 bases and V 4 bases, and 6 bases lay outside the gene matches. There are 14 residues in the CDR3. The germline V gene has CDR1 MDHEN and CDR2 SYDVKM. CDR3 nucleotides: TGTGCCAGCAGTTCCACAGGGGCGTTCTATGGCTACACCTTC. This translates into CASSSTGAFYGYTF.

The chain uses TRBV7-3 and TRBJ2-3; 8 bases match TRBD2. The germline CDR1 and CDR2 sequences are SGHTA and FQGTGA. The ends lost 0 bases at V and 5 bases at J; junction bases unmatched: 10. The CDR3 spans 17 residues. CDR3 sequence (DNA): TGTGCCAGCAGCTTAACGACCACTAGCGGCTCAAGAGATACGCAGTATTTT. As protein: CASSLTTTSGSRDTQYF.